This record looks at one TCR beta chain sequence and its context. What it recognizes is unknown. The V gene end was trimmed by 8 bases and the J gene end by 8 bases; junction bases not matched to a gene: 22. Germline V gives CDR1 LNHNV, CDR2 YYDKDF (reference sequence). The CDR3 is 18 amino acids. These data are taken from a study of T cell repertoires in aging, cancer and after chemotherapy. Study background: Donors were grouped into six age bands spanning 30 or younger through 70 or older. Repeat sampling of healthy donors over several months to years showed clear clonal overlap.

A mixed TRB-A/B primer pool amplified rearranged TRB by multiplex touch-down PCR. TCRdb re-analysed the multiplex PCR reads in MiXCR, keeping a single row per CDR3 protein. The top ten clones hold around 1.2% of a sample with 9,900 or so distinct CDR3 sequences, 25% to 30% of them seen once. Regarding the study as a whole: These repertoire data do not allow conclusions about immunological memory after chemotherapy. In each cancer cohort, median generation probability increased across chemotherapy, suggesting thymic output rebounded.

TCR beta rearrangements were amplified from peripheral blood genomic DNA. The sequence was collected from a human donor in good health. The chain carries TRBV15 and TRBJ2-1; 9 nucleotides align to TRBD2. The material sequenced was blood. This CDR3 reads CATGYDREFGGRADEQFF. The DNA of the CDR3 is TGTGCCACCGGGTACGACAGGGAATTCGGCGGGAGGGCCGATGAGCAGTTCTTC.